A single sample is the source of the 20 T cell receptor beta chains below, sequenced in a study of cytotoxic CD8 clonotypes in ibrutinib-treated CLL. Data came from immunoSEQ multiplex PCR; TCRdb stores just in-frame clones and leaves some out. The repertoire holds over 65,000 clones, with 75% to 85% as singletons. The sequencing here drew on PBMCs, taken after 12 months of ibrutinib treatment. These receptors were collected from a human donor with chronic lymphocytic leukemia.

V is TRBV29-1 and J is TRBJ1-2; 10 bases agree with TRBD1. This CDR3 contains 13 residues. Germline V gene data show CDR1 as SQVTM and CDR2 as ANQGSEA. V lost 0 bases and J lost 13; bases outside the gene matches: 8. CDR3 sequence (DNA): TGCAGCGTTGAAGATCGACAGGGGGCTGGTGGCACCTTC. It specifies CSVEDRQGAGGTF.

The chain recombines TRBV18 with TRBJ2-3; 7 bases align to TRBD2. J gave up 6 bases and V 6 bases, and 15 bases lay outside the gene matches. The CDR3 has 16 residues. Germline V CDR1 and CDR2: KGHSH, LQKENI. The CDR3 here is CASSGSAGVGLDTQYF. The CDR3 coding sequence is TGTGCCAGCTCGGGGTCTGCGGGAGTAGGATTGGATACGCAGTATTTT. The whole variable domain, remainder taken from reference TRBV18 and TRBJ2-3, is NAGVMQNPRHLVRRRGQEARLRCSPMKGHSHVYWYRQLPEEGLKFMVYLQKENIIDESGMPKERFSAEFPKEGPSILRIQQVVRGDSAAYFCASSGSAGVGLDTQYFGPGTRLTVL.

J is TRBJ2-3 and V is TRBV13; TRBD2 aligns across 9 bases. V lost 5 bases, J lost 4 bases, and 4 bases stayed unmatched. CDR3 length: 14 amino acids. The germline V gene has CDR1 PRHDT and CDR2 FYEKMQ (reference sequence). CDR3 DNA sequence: TGTGCCAGCAGCCCCCGGACTAGCGCAGATACGCAGTATTTT. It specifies CASSPRTSADTQYF. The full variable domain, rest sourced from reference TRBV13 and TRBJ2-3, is AAGVIQSPRHLIKEKRETATLKCYPIPRHDTVYWYQQGPGQDPQFLISFYEKMQSDKGSIPDRFSAQQFSDYHSELNMSSLELGDSALYFCASSPRTSADTQYFGPGTRLTVL.

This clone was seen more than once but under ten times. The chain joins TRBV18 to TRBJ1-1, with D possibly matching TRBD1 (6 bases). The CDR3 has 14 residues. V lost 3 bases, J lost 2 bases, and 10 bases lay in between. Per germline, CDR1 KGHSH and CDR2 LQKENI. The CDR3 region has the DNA TGTGCCAGCTCACCCGAACAGGGTAACACTGAAGCTTTCTTT. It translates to CASSPEQGNTEAFF.

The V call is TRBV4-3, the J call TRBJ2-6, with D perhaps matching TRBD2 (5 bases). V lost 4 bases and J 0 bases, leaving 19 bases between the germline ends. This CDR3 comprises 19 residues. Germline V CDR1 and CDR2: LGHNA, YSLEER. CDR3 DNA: TGCGCCAGCAGCCCCGAACCCCCGAGGGCCTACTCTGGGGCCAACGTCCTGACTTTC. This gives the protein CASSPEPPRAYSGANVLTF.

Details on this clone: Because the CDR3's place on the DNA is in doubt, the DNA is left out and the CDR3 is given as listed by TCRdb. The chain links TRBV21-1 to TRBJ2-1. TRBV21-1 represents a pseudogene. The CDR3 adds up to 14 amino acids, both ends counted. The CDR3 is CASSKWGFGNEQFF.

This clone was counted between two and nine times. The CDR3 sequence: CSVEGTGGGEQYF. CDR3 sequence (DNA): TGCAGCGTTGAGGGGACAGGGGGCGGCGAGCAGTACTTC. The chain links TRBV29-1 to TRBJ2-7; the match to TRBD1 covers 12 bases. The J segment lost 6 bases and the V segment lost 3 bases, leaving 3 bases of the junction unmatched. The CDR3 runs to 13 residues. Germline CDR1 reads SQVTM; CDR2 reads ANQGSEA.

CDR3 bases: TGTGCCAGCACCGGGACTAGCGGGAGTAATGAGCAGTTCTTC. It codes for CASTGTSGSNEQFF. J is TRBJ2-1 and V is TRBV14; 14 bases fit TRBD2. The CDR3 loop spans 14 amino acids. From germline, CDR1 is SGHDN and CDR2 FVKESK. Unmatched junction bases numbered 3, after V lost 7 bases and J lost 7 bases.

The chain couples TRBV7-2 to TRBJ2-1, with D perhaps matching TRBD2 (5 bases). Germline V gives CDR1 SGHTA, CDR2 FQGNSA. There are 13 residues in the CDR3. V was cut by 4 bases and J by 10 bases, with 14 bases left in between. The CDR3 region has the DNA TGTGCCAGCAGCTGGGGTAGAGACTACGAGCAGTTCTTC. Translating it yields CASSWGRDYEQFF.

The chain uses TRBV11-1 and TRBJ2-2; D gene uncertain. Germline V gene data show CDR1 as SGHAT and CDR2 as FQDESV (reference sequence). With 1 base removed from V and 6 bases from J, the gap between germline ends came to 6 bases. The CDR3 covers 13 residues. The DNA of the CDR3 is TGTGCCAGCAGCTTAGGGTGGGCCGGGGAGCTGTTTTTT. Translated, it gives CASSLGWAGELFF.

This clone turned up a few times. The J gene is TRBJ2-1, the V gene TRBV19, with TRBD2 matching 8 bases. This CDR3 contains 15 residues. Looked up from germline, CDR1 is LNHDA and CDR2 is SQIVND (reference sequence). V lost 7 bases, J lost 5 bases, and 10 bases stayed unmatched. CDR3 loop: CASTSPGLGHNEQFF. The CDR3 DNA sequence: TGTGCCAGTACCAGCCCGGGACTAGGACACAATGAGCAGTTCTTC.

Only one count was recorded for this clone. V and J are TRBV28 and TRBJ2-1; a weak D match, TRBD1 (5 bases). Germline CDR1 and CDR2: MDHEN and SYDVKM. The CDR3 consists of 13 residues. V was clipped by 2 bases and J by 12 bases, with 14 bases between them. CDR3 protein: CASSLPGTQGQFF. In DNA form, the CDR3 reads TGTGCCAGCAGTTTACCAGGCACCCAGGGGCAGTTCTTC.

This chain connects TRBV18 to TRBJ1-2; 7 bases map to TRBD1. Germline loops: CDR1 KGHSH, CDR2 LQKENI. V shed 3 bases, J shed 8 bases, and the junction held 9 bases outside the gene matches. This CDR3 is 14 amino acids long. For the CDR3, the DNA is TGTGCCAGCTCACCGTCGACAGGGAGCAGCGGCTACACCTTC. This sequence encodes CASSPSTGSSGYTF.

In DNA, the CDR3 is TGTGCCAGCAGTTACCCAACAGGGACTGAAGCTTTCTTT. Translated: CASSYPTGTEAFF. This sequence joins TRBV6-6 and TRBJ1-1; tentative D call: TRBD1 (6 bases). From germline, CDR1 is MNHNY and CDR2 SVGAGI (reference sequence). Trimming shortened V by 2 bases and J by 5 bases, and 9 bases separated the two germline ends. The CDR3 has 13 residues.

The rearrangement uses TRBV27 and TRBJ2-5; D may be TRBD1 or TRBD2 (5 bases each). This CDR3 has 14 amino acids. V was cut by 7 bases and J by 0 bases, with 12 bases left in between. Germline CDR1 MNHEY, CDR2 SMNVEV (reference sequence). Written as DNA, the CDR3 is TGTGCCAGCAATAGTCTGGGGGACCAAGAGACCCAGTACTTC. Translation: CASNSLGDQETQYF.

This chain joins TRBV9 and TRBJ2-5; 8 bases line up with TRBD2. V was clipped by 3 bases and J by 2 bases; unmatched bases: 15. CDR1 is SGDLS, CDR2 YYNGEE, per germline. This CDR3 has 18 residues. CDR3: CASSALPGRGAPQETQYF. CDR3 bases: TGTGCCAGCAGCGCGTTGCCGGGGCGGGGGGCCCCGCAAGAGACCCAGTACTTC.

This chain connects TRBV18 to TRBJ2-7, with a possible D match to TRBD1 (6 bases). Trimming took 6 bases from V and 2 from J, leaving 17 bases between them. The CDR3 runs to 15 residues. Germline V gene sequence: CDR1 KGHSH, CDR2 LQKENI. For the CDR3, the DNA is TGTGCCAGCTCTCCGGCGACAGGCACCCCCTACGAGCAGTACTTC. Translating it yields CASSPATGTPYEQYF.

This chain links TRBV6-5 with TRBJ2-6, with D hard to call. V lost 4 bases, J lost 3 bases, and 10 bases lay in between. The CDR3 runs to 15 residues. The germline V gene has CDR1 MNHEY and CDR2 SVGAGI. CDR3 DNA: TGTGCCAGCAGTTCCCTGGGTGGTGGGGCCAACGTCCTGACTTTC. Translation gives CASSSLGGGANVLTF.

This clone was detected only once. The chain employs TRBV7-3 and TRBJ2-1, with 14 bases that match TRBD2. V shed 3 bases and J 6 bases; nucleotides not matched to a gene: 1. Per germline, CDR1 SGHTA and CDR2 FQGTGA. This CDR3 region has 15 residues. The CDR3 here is CASSLGTSGSNEQFF. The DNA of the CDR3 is TGTGCCAGCAGCTTGGGGACTAGCGGGAGCAATGAGCAGTTCTTC.

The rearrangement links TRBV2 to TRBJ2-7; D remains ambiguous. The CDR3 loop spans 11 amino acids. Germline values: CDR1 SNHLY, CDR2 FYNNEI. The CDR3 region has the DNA TGTGGATCATCAGGTGAGACCGTCGTCTACTTC. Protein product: CGSSGETVVYF.